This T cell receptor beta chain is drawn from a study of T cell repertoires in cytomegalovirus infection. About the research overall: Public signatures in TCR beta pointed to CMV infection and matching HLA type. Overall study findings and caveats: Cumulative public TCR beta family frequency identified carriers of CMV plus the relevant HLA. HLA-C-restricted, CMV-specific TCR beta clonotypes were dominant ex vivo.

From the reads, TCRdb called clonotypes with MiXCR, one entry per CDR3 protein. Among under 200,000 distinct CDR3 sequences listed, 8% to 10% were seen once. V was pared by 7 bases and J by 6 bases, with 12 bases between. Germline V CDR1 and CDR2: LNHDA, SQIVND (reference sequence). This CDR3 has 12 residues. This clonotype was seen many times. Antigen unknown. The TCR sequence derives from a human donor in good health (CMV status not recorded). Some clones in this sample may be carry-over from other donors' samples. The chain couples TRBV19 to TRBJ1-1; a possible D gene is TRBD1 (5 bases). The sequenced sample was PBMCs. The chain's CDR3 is CASTWGDAEAFF. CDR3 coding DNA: TGTGCCAGTACATGGGGGGACGCTGAAGCTTTCTTT. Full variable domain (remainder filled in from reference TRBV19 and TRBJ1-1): DGGITQSPKYLFRKEGQNVTLSCEQNLNHDAMYWYRQDPGQGLRLIYYSQIVNDFQKGDIAEGYSVSREKKESFPLTVTSAQKNPTAFYLCASTWGDAEAFFGQGTRLTVV.